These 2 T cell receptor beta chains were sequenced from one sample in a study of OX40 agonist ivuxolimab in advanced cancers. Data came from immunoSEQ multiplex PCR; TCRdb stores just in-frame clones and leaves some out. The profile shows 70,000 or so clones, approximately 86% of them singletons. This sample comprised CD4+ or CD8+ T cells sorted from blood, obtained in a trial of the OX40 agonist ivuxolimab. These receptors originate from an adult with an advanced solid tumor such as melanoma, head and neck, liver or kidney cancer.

CDR3 DNA: TGTGCCAGCACCACCAATTGGGAGGATACGCAGTATTTT. Its translation is CASTTNWEDTQYF. The genes are TRBV2 and TRBJ2-3, with a weak D call TRBD2 (5 bases). V was pared by 7 bases and J by 6 bases, with 14 bases between. The CDR3 runs to 13 residues. Germline values: CDR1 SNHLY, CDR2 FYNNEI.

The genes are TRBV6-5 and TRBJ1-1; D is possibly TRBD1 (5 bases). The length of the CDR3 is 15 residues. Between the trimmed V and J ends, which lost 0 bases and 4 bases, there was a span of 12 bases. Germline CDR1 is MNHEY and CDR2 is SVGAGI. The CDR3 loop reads CASSYSISGGTEAFF. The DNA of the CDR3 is TGTGCCAGCAGTTACTCGATCTCTGGGGGCACTGAAGCTTTCTTT.